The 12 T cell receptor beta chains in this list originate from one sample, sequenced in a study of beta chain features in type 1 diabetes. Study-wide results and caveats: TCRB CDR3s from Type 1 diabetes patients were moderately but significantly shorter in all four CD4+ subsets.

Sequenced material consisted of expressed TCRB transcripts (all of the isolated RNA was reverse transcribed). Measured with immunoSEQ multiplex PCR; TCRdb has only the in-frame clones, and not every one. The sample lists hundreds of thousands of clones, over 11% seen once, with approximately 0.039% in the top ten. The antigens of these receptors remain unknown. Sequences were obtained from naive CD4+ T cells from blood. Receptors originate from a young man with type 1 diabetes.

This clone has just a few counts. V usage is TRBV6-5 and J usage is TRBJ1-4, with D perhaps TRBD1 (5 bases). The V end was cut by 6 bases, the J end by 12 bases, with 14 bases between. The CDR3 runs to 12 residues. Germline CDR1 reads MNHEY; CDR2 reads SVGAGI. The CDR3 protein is CASRSLDRELFF. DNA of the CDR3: TGTGCCAGCAGATCACTTGACAGAGAACTGTTTTTT.

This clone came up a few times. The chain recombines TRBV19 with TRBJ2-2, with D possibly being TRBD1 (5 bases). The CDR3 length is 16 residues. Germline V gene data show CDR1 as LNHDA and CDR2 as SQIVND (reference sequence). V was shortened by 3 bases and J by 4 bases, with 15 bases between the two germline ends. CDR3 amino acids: CASSIRQTGGTGELFF. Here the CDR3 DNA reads TGTGCCAGTAGTATCCGACAGACCGGCGGCACCGGGGAGCTGTTTTTT.

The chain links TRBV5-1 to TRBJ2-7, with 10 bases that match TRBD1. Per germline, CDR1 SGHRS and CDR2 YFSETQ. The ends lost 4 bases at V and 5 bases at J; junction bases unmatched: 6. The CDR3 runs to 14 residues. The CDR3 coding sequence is TGCGCCAGCAGCGGAGGACAGGGGGGAGACGAGCAGTACTTC. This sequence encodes CASSGGQGGDEQYF.

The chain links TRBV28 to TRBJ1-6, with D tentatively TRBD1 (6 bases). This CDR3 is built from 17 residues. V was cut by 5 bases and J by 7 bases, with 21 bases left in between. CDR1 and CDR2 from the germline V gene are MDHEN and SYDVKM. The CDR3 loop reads CASSPRFYRERNSPLHF. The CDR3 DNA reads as TGTGCCAGCAGTCCGCGCTTCTACAGGGAAAGGAATTCACCCCTCCACTTT.

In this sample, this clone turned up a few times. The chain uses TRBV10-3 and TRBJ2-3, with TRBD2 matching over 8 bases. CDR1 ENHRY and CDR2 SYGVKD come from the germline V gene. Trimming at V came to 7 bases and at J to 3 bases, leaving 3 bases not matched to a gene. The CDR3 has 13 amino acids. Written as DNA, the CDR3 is TGTGCCATCATGCGGGGGGAGACAGATACGCAGTATTTT. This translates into CAIMRGETDTQYF.

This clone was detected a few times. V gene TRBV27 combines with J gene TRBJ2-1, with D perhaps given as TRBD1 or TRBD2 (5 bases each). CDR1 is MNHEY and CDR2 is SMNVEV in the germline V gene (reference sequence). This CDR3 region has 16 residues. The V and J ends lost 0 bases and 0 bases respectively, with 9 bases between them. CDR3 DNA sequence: TGTGCCAGCAGTTTATCCGGGACCCGCTCCTACAATGAGCAGTTCTTC. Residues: CASSLSGTRSYNEQFF.

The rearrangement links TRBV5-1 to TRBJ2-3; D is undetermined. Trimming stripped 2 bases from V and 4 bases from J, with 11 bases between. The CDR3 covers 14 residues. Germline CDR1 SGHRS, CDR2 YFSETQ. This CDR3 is CASSFSSPADTQYF. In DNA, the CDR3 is TGCGCCAGCAGCTTTTCCAGTCCCGCAGATACGCAGTATTTT.

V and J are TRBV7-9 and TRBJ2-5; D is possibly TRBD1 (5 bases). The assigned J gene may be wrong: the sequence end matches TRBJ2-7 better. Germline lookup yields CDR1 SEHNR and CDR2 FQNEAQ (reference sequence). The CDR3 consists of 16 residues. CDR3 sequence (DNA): TGTGCCAGCAGCTTAGCGGTAAGGGGCGCGTCCTACGAGCAGTACTTC. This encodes CASSLAVRGASYEQYF.

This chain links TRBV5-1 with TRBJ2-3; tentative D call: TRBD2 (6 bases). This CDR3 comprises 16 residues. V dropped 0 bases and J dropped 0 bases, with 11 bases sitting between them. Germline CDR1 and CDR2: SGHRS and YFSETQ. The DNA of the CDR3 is TGCGCCAGCAGCTTGGTGTGGCGGGATAGCACAGATACGCAGTATTTT. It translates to CASSLVWRDSTDTQYF. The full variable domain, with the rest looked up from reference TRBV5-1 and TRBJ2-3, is KAGVTQTPRYLIKTRGQQVTLSCSPISGHRSVSWYQQTPGQGLQFLFEYFSETQRNKGNFPGRFSGRQFSNSRSEMNVSTLELGDSALYLCASSLVWRDSTDTQYFGPGTRLTVL.

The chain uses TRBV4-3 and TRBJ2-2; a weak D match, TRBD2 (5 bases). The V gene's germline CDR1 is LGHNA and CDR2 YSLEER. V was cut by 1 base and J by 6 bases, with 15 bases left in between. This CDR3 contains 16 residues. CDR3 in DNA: TGCGCCAGCAGCCAAGCGGTCTGGGAGATAGCCGGGGAGCTGTTTTTT. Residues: CASSQAVWEIAGELFF.

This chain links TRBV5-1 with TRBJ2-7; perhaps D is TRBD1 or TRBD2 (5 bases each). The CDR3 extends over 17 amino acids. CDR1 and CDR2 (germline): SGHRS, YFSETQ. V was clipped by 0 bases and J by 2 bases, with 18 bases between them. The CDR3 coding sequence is TGCGCCAGCAGCTTGGCCGGGGTAAGGACACTCGCCTACGAGCAGTACTTC. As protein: CASSLAGVRTLAYEQYF.

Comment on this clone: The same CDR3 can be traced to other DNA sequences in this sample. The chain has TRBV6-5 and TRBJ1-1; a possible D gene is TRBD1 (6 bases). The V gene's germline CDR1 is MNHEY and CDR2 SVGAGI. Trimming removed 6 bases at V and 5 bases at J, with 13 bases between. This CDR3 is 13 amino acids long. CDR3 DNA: TGTGCCAGCAGCCTTACAGGGCGTACTGAAGCTTTCTTT. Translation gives CASSLTGRTEAFF.